The TCR beta chain under discussion was sequenced for a study of blood T cell repertoires in COVID-19. Study-wide background: Researchers got acute and convalescent COVID-19 samples from the United States, Italy and Spain. The cDNA or gDNA used as material had been derived from T cells, B-cell-depleted T cells, or PBMCs.

CDR1 is PRHDT, CDR2 FYEKMQ, per germline (reference sequence). V shed 2 bases and J shed 9 bases, with 8 bases lying between them. This CDR3 is 12 amino acids long. Per the authors' pipeline: The authors estimated nucleated cell counts from reference gene primer amplification. Generated by immunoSEQ multiplex PCR, the TCRdb table keeps only in-frame clones and is missing some. V, J and clone size derive from that table, while D and trimming were established from the DNA sequence. The repertoire consists of around 84,000 clones, with approximately 80% occurring once and the leading ten covering 18%. Sequencing was performed on peripheral blood. This receptor was obtained from an older man with active or convalescent COVID-19. The V call is TRBV13, the J call TRBJ2-1; D gene uncertain. The CDR3 is CASSLQVGEQFF. In nucleotides, the CDR3 is TGTGCCAGCAGCTTACAGGTGGGTGAGCAGTTCTTC.